These 18 T cell receptor beta chains share one sample of origin, sequenced in a study of blood T cell repertoires in COVID-19. Sequencing used immunoSEQ multiplex PCR; TCRdb keeps in-frame clones, though not all of them. This table holds 300,000 to 350,000 clones, approximately 91% found once. Input material: PBMCs or T cells enriched from blood (not recorded which). These receptors were collected from a woman aged 25 to 45 who had been exposed to COVID-19.

The CDR3 sequence is CASSDTGTNTEAFF. DNA for the CDR3: TGTGCCAGCAGCGACACAGGGACGAACACTGAAGCTTTCTTT. This chain uses TRBV9 with TRBJ1-1; possible D gene TRBD1, 6 bases. From germline, CDR1 is SGDLS and CDR2 YYNGEE. Deletions cut 3 bases from V and 1 base from J, with 10 bases between. The length of the CDR3 is 14 residues.

This chain uses TRBV6-2 or TRBV6-3 with TRBJ2-4; 9 positions agree with TRBD1. Germline loops: CDR1 MNHEY, CDR2 SVGEGT. The ends lost 0 bases at V and 16 bases at J; junction bases unmatched: 4. The CDR3 is made up of 12 amino acids. CDR3 nucleotides: TGTGCCAGCAGTTACTCCAACAGGGGGCTTTACTTC. Translated, it gives CASSYSNRGLYF.

The V gene is TRBV15, the J gene TRBJ1-2; D remains unclear. The CDR3 totals 15 residues. V shed 0 bases and J shed 2 bases, with 10 bases lying between them. Germline CDR1 LNHNV, CDR2 YYDKDF (reference sequence). The CDR3, as DNA: TGTGCCACCAGCAGAGATGCGTGGAGAAACTATGGCTACACCTTC. Residues: CATSRDAWRNYGYTF.

The V call is TRBV9, the J call TRBJ1-2; D unclear. This CDR3 has 15 amino acids. V dropped 3 bases and J dropped 8 bases, with 20 bases sitting between them. Germline assignment: CDR1 SGDLS and CDR2 YYNGEE. DNA of the CDR3: TGTGCCAGCAGCGCCCGGAGGGAGGGTCTCGAGGGCTACACCTTC. It codes for CASSARREGLEGYTF.

The table lists this clone with a count of one. This chain connects TRBV5-6 to TRBJ2-7; D is perhaps TRBD2 (6 bases). The CDR3 covers 16 residues. Between the trimmed V and J ends, which lost 0 bases and 3 bases, there was a span of 16 bases. The germline gives CDR1 SGHDT, CDR2 YYEEEE. This CDR3 reads CASSLAGGWGDYEQYF. CDR3 coding DNA: TGTGCCAGCAGCTTGGCCGGGGGTTGGGGGGACTACGAGCAGTACTTC.

The V call is TRBV5-4, the J call TRBJ2-7, with no clear D. This CDR3 has 14 amino acids. The germline CDR1 and CDR2 sequences are SGHNT and YYREEE (reference sequence). V was cut by 2 bases and J by 2 bases, with 11 bases left in between. In DNA, the CDR3 is TGTGCCAGCAGCTTTATGGCACCTCCCTACGAGCAGTACTTC. Its protein is CASSFMAPPYEQYF. Supplemented by reference TRBV5-4 and TRBJ2-7, the full variable domain reads ETGVTQSPTHLIKTRGQQVTLRCSSQSGHNTVSWYQQALGQGPQFIFQYYREEENGRGNFPPRFSGLQFPNYSSELNVNALELDDSALYLCASSFMAPPYEQYFGPGTRLTVT.

This chain links TRBV2 with TRBJ1-6; D call uncertain. The CDR3 extends over 14 amino acids. CDR1 SNHLY and CDR2 FYNNEI come from the germline V gene. V was trimmed by 2 bases and J by 10 bases, leaving 12 bases between them. DNA for the CDR3: TGTGCCAGCAGTGAAATTGTAACGGGATCACCCCTCCACTTT. Translation: CASSEIVTGSPLHF.

The chain has TRBV7-9 and TRBJ1-1; D possibly corresponds to TRBD1 (5 bases). The V end was cut by 5 bases, the J end by 6 bases, with 13 bases between. Germline V CDR1 and CDR2: SEHNR, FQNEAQ (reference sequence). This CDR3 has 13 amino acids. The CDR3, as DNA: TGTGCCAGCAGCATTTTGACGACAGCTGAAGCTTTCTTT. It encodes CASSILTTAEAFF.

The rearrangement joins TRBV12-3 or TRBV12-4 to TRBJ1-2; 7 bases match TRBD1. Trimming at V came to 2 bases and at J to 4 bases, leaving 1 base not matched to a gene. The CDR3 is 13 residues long. DNA of the CDR3: TGTGCCAGCAGTTTACGACAGGGCTATGGCTACACCTTC. Amino acid sequence: CASSLRQGYGYTF.

The genes are TRBV7-9 and TRBJ1-4, with D possibly TRBD1 on 6 matching bases. The germline V and J ends were trimmed by 0 bases and 6 bases, with 11 bases remaining between them. The CDR3 is made up of 15 amino acids. Germline CDR1 reads SEHNR; CDR2 reads FQNEAQ (reference sequence). The CDR3 nucleotides read TGTGCCAGCAGCTTAGCTCCAGGGGATTATGAAAAACTGTTTTTT. The encoded protein is CASSLAPGDYEKLFF.

DNA of the CDR3: TGTGCCGGCCTTTTACAGGGCTACGAGCAGTACTTC. This encodes CAGLLQGYEQYF. The chain employs TRBV6-5 and TRBJ2-7, with D possibly TRBD1 on 6 matching bases. This CDR3 is built from 12 residues. Per the germline V gene, CDR1 is MNHEY and CDR2 is SVGAGI. V lost 11 bases and J 3 bases, leaving 14 bases between the germline ends.

This chain links TRBV4-1 with TRBJ1-1; 10 bases align to TRBD1. V trimming: 5 bases; J trimming: 5 bases; junction bases outside the gene matches: 5. This CDR3 region has 14 residues. CDR1 and CDR2 (germline): MGHRA, YSYEKL. The CDR3 DNA reads TGCGCCAGCAGCGCGCGACAGGGGGCGACTGAAGCTTTCTTT. Translated: CASSARQGATEAFF.

This rearrangement joins TRBV9 to TRBJ2-7; 13 nucleotides agree with TRBD2. V gave up 0 bases and J gave up 6 bases; unmatched junction bases: 3. Germline V gene lookup returns CDR1 SGDLS and CDR2 YYNGEE. The CDR3 consists of 15 residues. CDR3 sequence reads: CASSVAGTSGVEQYF. The CDR3 DNA is TGTGCCAGCAGCGTAGCCGGGACTAGCGGGGTCGAGCAGTACTTC.

The chain combines TRBV30 with TRBJ2-4; D may be TRBD2 (5 bases). The germline V gene has CDR1 GTSNPN and CDR2 SVGIG (reference sequence). CDR3 length: 13 residues. Trimming stripped 3 bases from V and 3 bases from J, with 9 bases between. CDR3 in amino acids: CAWRIGGKNIQYF. The CDR3, as DNA: TGTGCCTGGAGAATAGGAGGCAAAAACATTCAGTACTTC. The entire variable domain, with the rest obtained from reference TRBV30 and TRBJ2-4, is as follows: SQTIHQWPATLVQPVGSPLSLECTVEGTSNPNLYWYRQAAGRGLQLLFYSVGIGQISSEVPQNLSASRPQDRQFILSSKKLLLSDSGFYLCAWRIGGKNIQYFGAGTRLSVL.

The chain has TRBV5-4 and TRBJ1-2; D not resolved. Germline CDR1 SGHNT, CDR2 YYREEE (reference sequence). With 3 bases removed from V and 7 bases from J, the gap between germline ends came to 25 bases. CDR3 length: 17 amino acids. In nucleotides, the CDR3 is TGTGCCAGCAGCTCTGAGGCCGGCGTAGTCCAGCCTGGTGGCTACACCTTC. It specifies CASSSEAGVVQPGGYTF.

The V gene is TRBV21-1, the J gene TRBJ1-4. TRBV21-1 is flagged as a pseudogene. The CDR3 consists of 14 residues. CDR3 sequence (DNA): TGTGCCAGCGGGTCCGGGGGGGCTAATGAAAAACTGTTTTTT. Translating it yields CASGSGGANEKLFF.

The chain uses TRBV11-2 and TRBJ1-2, with D possibly TRBD1 on 5 matching bases. CDR3 length equals 13 residues. CDR1 is SGHAT and CDR2 is FQNNGV in the germline V gene. The V gene lost 5 bases and the J gene lost 8 bases, with 15 bases spanning the gap. The CDR3 is CASSLFRAGGYTF. The CDR3 DNA reads as TGTGCCAGCAGCCTCTTCAGGGCGGGGGGCTACACCTTC.

This clone was observed a single time. In DNA, the CDR3 is TGTGCCAGCAGAGAGAAGTCGGACACTGAAGCTTTCTTT. Amino acid sequence: CASREKSDTEAFF. The chain uses TRBV6-5 and TRBJ1-1, with D unresolved. Trimming took 6 bases from V and 3 from J, leaving 11 bases between them. The V gene's germline CDR1 is MNHEY and CDR2 SVGAGI. The CDR3 loop spans 13 amino acids.